Sequencing of this TCR beta chain was carried out in a study of blood T cell repertoires in COVID-19. V was clipped by 5 bases and J by 0 bases, with 8 bases between them. CDR1 PRHDT and CDR2 FYEKMQ come from the germline V gene (reference sequence). CDR3 length: 13 amino acids. Generated by immunoSEQ multiplex PCR, the TCRdb table keeps only in-frame clones and is missing some. The data hold just over 350,000 clones, with 80% to 90% observed a single time. This clone was detected once. The TCR was taken from a woman aged 55-70 years with COVID-19, enrolled during active disease. The specimen was peripheral blood. The gene calls are TRBV13 and TRBJ2-7; D is undetermined. CDR3 sequence: CASSPPSSYEQYF. CDR3 DNA: TGTGCCAGCAGCCCCCCCAGCTCCTACGAGCAGTACTTC.